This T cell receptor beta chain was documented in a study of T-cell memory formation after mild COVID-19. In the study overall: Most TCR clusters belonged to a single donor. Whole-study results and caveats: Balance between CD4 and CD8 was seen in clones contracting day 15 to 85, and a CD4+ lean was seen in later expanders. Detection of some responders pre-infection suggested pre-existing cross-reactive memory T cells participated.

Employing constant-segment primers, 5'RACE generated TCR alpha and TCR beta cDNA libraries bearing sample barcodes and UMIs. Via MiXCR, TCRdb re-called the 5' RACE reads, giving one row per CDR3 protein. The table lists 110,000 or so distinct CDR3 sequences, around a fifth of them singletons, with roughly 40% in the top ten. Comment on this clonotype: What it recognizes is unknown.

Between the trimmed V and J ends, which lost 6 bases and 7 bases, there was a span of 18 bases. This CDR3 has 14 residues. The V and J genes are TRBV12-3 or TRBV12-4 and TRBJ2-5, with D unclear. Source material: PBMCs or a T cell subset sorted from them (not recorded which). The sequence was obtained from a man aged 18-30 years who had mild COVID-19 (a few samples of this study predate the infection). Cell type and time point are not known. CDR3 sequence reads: CASSPTLASGTQYF. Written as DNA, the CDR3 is TGTGCCAGCAGCCCTACGTTAGCTTCGGGGACCCAGTACTTC.